This entry lists 21 T cell receptor beta chains sequenced from one sample in a study of OX40 agonist ivuxolimab in advanced cancers. The table came from immunoSEQ multiplex PCR; TCRdb's copy has only in-frame clones and leaves some out. The repertoire includes tens of thousands of clones, more than 75% of them detected once, and about 16% sits in the top ten. The sequenced sample was CD4+ or CD8+ T cells sorted from blood, obtained in a trial of the OX40 agonist ivuxolimab. The receptors were gathered from an adult with an advanced solid tumor such as melanoma, head and neck, liver or kidney cancer.

The J gene is TRBJ2-1, the V gene TRBV5-8; 8 bases match TRBD1. With V trimmed by 0 bases and J by 2 bases, 10 bases remained unmatched. Germline loops: CDR1 SGHTS, CDR2 YDEGEE. The CDR3 extends over 18 amino acids. CDR3 nucleotide sequence: TGTGCCAGCAGCTTGGAGCGAGCAGGGGGCGCCCCCTACAATGAGCAGTTCTTC. Residues: CASSLERAGGAPYNEQFF. Looking up the rest from reference TRBV5-8 and TRBJ2-1 gives the full variable domain: EAGVTQSPTHLIKTRGQQATLRCSPISGHTSVYWYQQALGLGLQFLLWYDEGEERNRGNFPPRFSGRQFPNYSSELNVNALELEDSALYLCASSLERAGGAPYNEQFFGPGTRLTVL.

This chain joins TRBV19 and TRBJ1-2; TRBD1 matches 8 bases. The J segment lost 5 bases and the V segment lost 5 bases, leaving 10 bases of the junction unmatched. The CDR3 covers 15 residues. Germline values: CDR1 LNHDA, CDR2 SQIVND (reference sequence). CDR3 DNA: TGTGCCAGTAGTGCTGGGACAGGCTCTTGGTATGGCTACACCTTC. This codes for CASSAGTGSWYGYTF. The full variable domain, completed using reference TRBV19 and TRBJ1-2, is DGGITQSPKYLFRKEGQNVTLSCEQNLNHDAMYWYRQDPGQGLRLIYYSQIVNDFQKGDIAEGYSVSREKKESFPLTVTSAQKNPTAFYLCASSAGTGSWYGYTFGSGTRLTVV.

This chain connects TRBV5-4 to TRBJ2-3, with TRBD2 identical over 8 bases. The CDR3 consists of 17 residues. The junction had 11 bases not matched to a gene; V was cut back by 5 bases and J by 0 bases. CDR1 is SGHNT, CDR2 YYREEE, per germline (reference sequence). CDR3 sequence (DNA): TGTGCCAGCAGTCGCGGGGTCTTAGCGGGGAGCACAGATACGCAGTATTTT. This codes for CASSRGVLAGSTDTQYF.

The V and J genes are TRBV11-1 and TRBJ2-7, with TRBD1 identical over 8 bases. V gave up 4 bases and J gave up 4 bases; unmatched junction bases: 6. The CDR3 runs 14 residues. Germline CDR1 SGHAT, CDR2 FQDESV (reference sequence). The CDR3: CASSSPDRDYEQYF. The CDR3 nucleotides are TGTGCCAGCAGCTCCCCGGACAGGGATTACGAGCAGTACTTC.

The chain couples TRBV29-1 to TRBJ1-1; 7 nucleotides line up with TRBD1. CDR3 length equals 14 residues. Germline V gene lookup returns CDR1 SQVTM and CDR2 ANQGSEA. Trimming removed 6 bases from V and 4 bases from J; junction bases left unmatched: 11. CDR3 sequence reads: CSVETTGFGTEAFF. Here the CDR3 DNA reads TGCAGCGTCGAAACGACAGGGTTTGGCACTGAAGCTTTCTTT.

Concerning this clone itself: A junction end diverges from the germline sequence, so it may reflect a read error. The chain has TRBV2 and TRBJ2-7; 8 bases match TRBD1. CDR1 is SNHLY, CDR2 FYNNEI, per germline. The CDR3 loop spans 12 amino acids. The CDR3 here is CVSRKTGTGEYF. CDR3 DNA: TGTGTCAGCAGGAAGACAGGGACAGGAGAGTACTTC.

The genes are TRBV30 and TRBJ1-1; tentative D call: TRBD1 (6 bases). Germline loops: CDR1 GTSNPN, CDR2 SVGIG (reference sequence). The CDR3 loop spans 13 amino acids. Trimming stripped 7 bases from V and 7 bases from J, with 19 bases between. The CDR3 region has the DNA TGTGCCTCGATAAAGGGGGGGGCCGGTGAAGCTTTCTTT. It is translated as CASIKGGAGEAFF.

The chain is built from TRBV5-6 and TRBJ2-2, with D perhaps TRBD1 or TRBD2 (5 bases each). This CDR3 has 15 residues. Trimming stripped 6 bases from V and 8 bases from J, with 20 bases between. The germline V gene encodes CDR1 SGHDT and CDR2 YYEEEE. Here the CDR3 DNA reads TGTGCCAGCACGGACTTACTGGGGCAGGCTGGGGAGCTGTTTTTT. Translated, it gives CASTDLLGQAGELFF.

The gene calls are TRBV2 and TRBJ1-1; possibly TRBD1 for D (6 bases). CDR3 length equals 14 residues. Germline assignment: CDR1 SNHLY and CDR2 FYNNEI. With 6 bases removed from V and 0 bases from J, the gap between germline ends came to 11 bases. CDR3 sequence (DNA): TGTGCCAGCAGAACAGGGATAATGAACACTGAAGCTTTCTTT. This encodes CASRTGIMNTEAFF.

The gene calls are TRBV14 and TRBJ1-1; the match to TRBD1 covers 10 bases. The germline gives CDR1 SGHDN, CDR2 FVKESK. The CDR3 totals 14 residues. V trimming: 7 bases; J trimming: 1 base; junction bases outside the gene matches: 3. The CDR3 DNA reads TGTGCCAGCACGGGGGACAGGGGGAACACTGAAGCTTTCTTT. Its translation: CASTGDRGNTEAFF.

The chain recombines TRBV6-1 with TRBJ1-1, with D unclear. Germline V gene data show CDR1 as MNHNS and CDR2 as SASEGT. With 5 bases removed from V and 1 base from J, the gap between germline ends came to 5 bases. The CDR3 has 12 amino acids. This CDR3 is CASSYRNTEAFF. In nucleotides, the CDR3 is TGTGCCAGCAGTTATAGGAACACTGAAGCTTTCTTT.

The DNA of the CDR3 is TGCGCCAGCACCTATCTAGGACAGGCTATGAACACTGAAGCTTTCTTT. Protein sequence: CASTYLGQAMNTEAFF. V is TRBV4-1 and J is TRBJ1-1; TRBD1 matches 7 bases. The CDR3 is 16 residues long. The junction had 11 bases not matched to a gene; V was cut back by 7 bases and J by 0 bases. CDR1 is MGHRA and CDR2 is YSYEKL in the germline V gene.

This chain uses TRBV7-9 with TRBJ2-7; D could derive from TRBD1 or TRBD2 (5 bases each). This CDR3 region has 14 residues. V was trimmed by 3 bases and J by 2 bases, leaving 11 bases between them. Germline CDR1 reads SEHNR; CDR2 reads FQNEAQ (reference sequence). CDR3 in amino acids: CASSFSGRTYEQYF. The DNA of the CDR3 is TGTGCCAGCAGCTTCTCGGGACGGACCTACGAGCAGTACTTC.

The chain carries TRBV15 and TRBJ1-5; D gene ambiguous. Germline V CDR1 and CDR2: LNHNV, YYDKDF (reference sequence). This CDR3 contains 14 residues. Trimming removed 3 bases from V and 4 bases from J, with 10 bases in between. The CDR3 coding sequence is TGTGCCACCAGCAGCGGATCGAAAAATCAGCCCCAGCATTTT. Protein: CATSSGSKNQPQHF.

Only a few counts were recorded for this clone. At one end the junction does not follow the germline gene, possibly because of a read error. V usage is TRBV15 and J usage is TRBJ2-1; 8 nucleotides align to TRBD1. Germline CDR1 is LNHNV and CDR2 is YYDKDF (reference sequence). This CDR3 is 15 amino acids long. The CDR3 is CATSRELAGGDEQFF. As DNA, the CDR3 is TGTGCCACCAGTAGAGAACTGGCAGGGGGCGATGAGCAGTTCTTC.

The chain uses TRBV30 and TRBJ1-6; D is unresolved. V lost 0 bases to trimming and J lost 8 bases, with 11 bases between them. CDR1 GTSNPN and CDR2 SVGIG come from the germline V gene (reference sequence). The CDR3 covers 14 residues. Written as DNA, the CDR3 is TGTGCCTGGAGTGTAGGCAGTGGTGATTCACCCCTCCACTTT. Its translation is CAWSVGSGDSPLHF.

The rearrangement links TRBV15 to TRBJ2-1, with D possibly being TRBD1 (5 bases). Germline-derived CDR1 and CDR2 are LNHNV and YYDKDF (reference sequence). Trimming took 4 bases from V and 10 from J, leaving 17 bases between them. There are 14 residues in the CDR3. CDR3 sequence (DNA): TGTGCCACCAGCACCGACAGCTATACCTCCGAGCAGTTCTTC. Translation gives CATSTDSYTSEQFF. Based on the CDR3 plus reference TRBV15 and TRBJ2-1, the full variable domain is DAMVIQNPRYQVTQFGKPVTLSCSQTLNHNVMYWYQQKSSQAPKLLFHYYDKDFNNEADTPDNFQSRRPNTSFCFLDIRSPGLGDTAMYLCATSTDSYTSEQFFGPGTRLTVL.

The V call is TRBV9, the J call TRBJ1-1; the match to TRBD1 covers 8 bases. The germline gives CDR1 SGDLS, CDR2 YYNGEE. Trimming took 2 bases from V and 0 from J; bases not matched to a gene: 3. There are 15 residues in the CDR3. DNA for the CDR3: TGTGCCAGCAGCGTGTCGACAGGGGTGAACACTGAAGCTTTCTTT. It codes for CASSVSTGVNTEAFF.

The chain recombines TRBV7-2 with TRBJ2-7; D gene ambiguous. The CDR3 has 12 amino acids. CDR1 is SGHTA, CDR2 FQGNSA, per germline. Trimming cost V 1 base and J 4 bases, with 5 bases left between them. Written as DNA, the CDR3 is TGTGCCAGCAGCTTAGACCAGTACGAGCAGTACTTC. Amino acids: CASSLDQYEQYF.

The CDR3 sequence: CASSWGSSGQETQYF. The CDR3 coding sequence is TGCGCCAGCAGCTGGGGCTCTAGCGGCCAAGAGACCCAGTACTTC. The chain uses TRBV5-1 and TRBJ2-5, with 7 bases fitting TRBD2. This CDR3 contains 15 residues. The germline V gene encodes CDR1 SGHRS and CDR2 YFSETQ. The ends lost 3 bases at V and 1 base at J; junction bases unmatched: 6.

The chain recombines TRBV7-9 with TRBJ2-1, with a possible D match to TRBD2 (7 bases). Trimming pared 1 base from V and 10 bases from J, leaving 20 bases between. CDR1 SEHNR and CDR2 FQNEAQ come from the germline V gene (reference sequence). This CDR3 contains 16 residues. The CDR3 DNA reads as TGTGCCAGCAGCTTAGACCTGGGGGGGCCCCAGGCCGAGCAGTTCTTC. The encoded protein is CASSLDLGGPQAEQFF.